A selection of T cell receptor beta chains follows, all from one sample in a study of cytomegalovirus exposure and HLA in healthy donors. Measured with immunoSEQ multiplex PCR; TCRdb has only the in-frame clones, and not every one. The top ten clones hold about 1.7% of a sample with more than 95,000 clones, about 96% of them seen once. The sample was PBMCs. These receptor sequences come from a man aged 18-30 years in good health and CMV-seronegative. CDR3s include the opening cysteine and the closing phenylalanine or tryptophan. A D gene is named only where the DNA matches it firmly. Rows give clone size only sometimes, using once, few, many, or a class for an expanded clone.

NA	TRBV7-9	TRBJ2-7	TRBD1	TGTGCCAGCAGCAATCCCGGGACAGGGACCGAGCAGTACTTC	CASSNPGTGTEQYF
NA	TRBV9	TRBJ2-1	TRBD2	TGTGCCAGCAGCGTAGTAACTAGCGGGAGTCGCAATGAGCAGTTCTTC	CASSVVTSGSRNEQFF
NA	TRBV5-1	TRBJ1-2	TRBD1	TGCGCCAGCAGCTTTAACCCCGACAGGGGGGACTATGGCTACACCTTC	CASSFNPDRGDYGYTF
NA	TRBV30	TRBJ1-5	NA	TGTGCCTGGAGTCCGGGGACACTTCGCAATCAGCCCCAGCATTTT	CAWSPGTLRNQPQHF
few	TRBV7-6	TRBJ2-7	TRBD2	TGTGCCAGCAGCTTAAGTGTCCGGTTCGGGACTAGCGGGAACTACGAGCAGTACTTC	CASSLSVRFGTSGNYEQYF
NA	TRBV30	TRBJ1-1	NA	TGTGCCTGGGACCTCGGGGGGGCTGAAGCTTTCTTT	CAWDLGGAEAFF
NA	TRBV11-2	TRBJ2-7	TRBD1	TGTGCCAGCAGCTCCCCCGGGACAGCCATCTACGAGCAGTACTTC	CASSSPGTAIYEQYF
NA	TRBV11-3	TRBJ2-2	NA	TGTGCCAGTTCACCCAGGGGTAACACCGGGGAGCTGTTTTTT	CASSPRGNTGELFF
NA	TRBV7-9	TRBJ1-2	TRBD1	TGTGCCAGCAGCTTAGAGATGACAGGGCCTCGCTACACCTTC	CASSLEMTGPRYTF
NA	TRBV5-1	TRBJ2-1	TRBD1	TGCGCCAGCAGCTTTAGGGGTTTCGGGACAGAAATCTTATCCTACAATGAGCAGTTCTTC	CASSFRGFGTEILSYNEQFF
NA	TRBV7-9	TRBJ2-3	TRBD2	TGTGCCAGCAGCTCTAGCGGGAGGCCAAATACGCAGTATTTT	CASSSSGRPNTQYF
NA	TRBV6-5	TRBJ1-4	TRBD1	TGTGCCAGCAGTTACTCTAGGGACAGCACGAGTGAAAAACTGTTTTTT	CASSYSRDSTSEKLFF
NA	TRBV4-2	TRBJ1-4	NA	TGTGCCGCTCTAGGCGGGAATGAAAAACTGTTTTTT	CAALGGNEKLFF
NA	TRBV7-3	TRBJ2-3	TRBD2	TGTGCCAGCAGCCCACCGGGACTAGCAACAGATACGCAGTATTTT	CASSPPGLATDTQYF
NA	TRBV28	TRBJ1-2	NA	TGTGCCAGCAGCAGGGGTGGGTCGAACTATGGCTACACCTTC	CASSRGGSNYGYTF
once	TRBV18	TRBJ2-2	TRBD2	TGTGCCAGCTCACCAAATAGCGGGCCGAACGGGGAGCTGTTTTTT	CASSPNSGPNGELFF
NA	TRBV2	TRBJ1-5	TRBD1	TGTGCCAGCAGTCGACAGGGTTACAATCAGCCCCAGCATTTT	CASSRQGYNQPQHF
NA	TRBV5-4	TRBJ2-5	TRBD2	TGTGCCAGCAGCTTTGGAGCGGGAGGTGGGGAGACCCAGTACTTC	CASSFGAGGGETQYF
once	TRBV9	TRBJ2-1	TRBD2	TGTGCCAGCAGCGTAGGGGTCGGGAGGGCCTCCTACAATGAGCAGTTCTTC	CASSVGVGRASYNEQFF
NA	TRBV28	TRBJ2-7	NA	TGTGCCAGCCTTCCAAGTAGCGGTAAAAGCTACGAGCAGTACTTC	CASLPSSGKSYEQYF
NA	TRBV18	TRBJ2-7	TRBD2	TGTGCCAGCTCACCCCTCGGTGTATTAGCGGGGGATTACGAGCAGTACTTC	CASSPLGVLAGDYEQYF
NA	TRBV2	TRBJ2-1	TRBD2	TGTGCCAGCAGTCCCCGGACTAGCGGGTTGTACAATGAGCAGTTCTTC	CASSPRTSGLYNEQFF
NA	TRBV4-3	TRBJ2-2	TRBD2	TGCGCCAGCAGCCAAGATCGGGGGGACACCGGGGAGCTGTTTTTT	CASSQDRGDTGELFF
NA	TRBV7-2	TRBJ1-5	NA	TGTGCCAGTGGGACCGGGGGGGAGCAGCCCCAGCATTTT	CASGTGGEQPQHF
NA	TRBV27	TRBJ2-3	TRBD2	TGTGCCAGCAGAGTTTTACTAGCGGGAGACCTCACAGATACGCAGTATTTT	CASRVLLAGDLTDTQYF
NA	TRBV5-1	TRBJ2-1	TRBD1	TGCGCCAGCAGCTTGGTGACAGGGTCGGTGATGTCAAGCAATGAGCAGTTCTTC	CASSLVTGSVMSSNEQFF
NA	TRBV4-1	TRBJ1-5	NA	TGCGCCAGCAGTCCTACTAGACGGGGTAGCAATCAGCCCCAGCATTTT	CASSPTRRGSNQPQHF
NA	TRBV13	TRBJ2-5	NA	TGTGCCAGCAGCTTAAAGGGCCCAGGGGAGTGGGGCATTAAAGAGACCCAGTACTTC	CASSLKGPGEWGIKETQYF
NA	TRBV28	TRBJ1-2	NA	TGTGCCAGCAGTTTGAACAGGGTACAGCGGGGGGATGGCTACACCTTC	CASSLNRVQRGDGYTF
NA	TRBV6-4	TRBJ2-1	TRBD2	TGTGCCAGCAGTGAAGGGACTAGCGGGAGGAAAAAGCAGTTCTTC	CASSEGTSGRKKQFF
NA	TRBV28	TRBJ2-5	TRBD2	TGTGCCAGCAGTCATACGGGGGGGGCAGAGACCCAGTACTTC	CASSHTGGAETQYF
NA	TRBV11-3	TRBJ2-5	TRBD2	TGTGCCAGCAGCTTAGAACTAGCGGGAGGGCATGGGGAGACCCAGTACTTC	CASSLELAGGHGETQYF
NA	TRBV5-1	TRBJ2-2	NA	TGCGCCAGCAGCCTCACAACGAACACCGGGGAGCTGTTTTTT	CASSLTTNTGELFF
NA	TRBV7-2	TRBJ2-3	TRBD2	TGTGCCAGCAGTTCCATAGCGGGGTTGGTGTATTTT	CASSSIAGLVYF
NA	TRBV12-5	TRBJ1-1	NA	TGTGCTAGTGGTCACGGGGATGCTTTCACTGAAGCTTTCTTT	CASGHGDAFTEAFF
NA	TRBV7-2	TRBJ1-1	NA	TGTGCCAGCAGCTTAGCGGGCTATATGAACACTGAAGCTTTCTTT	CASSLAGYMNTEAFF
NA	TRBV6-5	TRBJ2-1	TRBD2	TGTGCCAGCGGGTCTAGCGGGAGAAGAGACAATGAGCAGTTCTTC	CASGSSGRRDNEQFF
NA	TRBV4-3	TRBJ2-1	TRBD2	TGCGCCAGCAGCCTCGGACTAGCGGGAGGGCCAGAATTTGAGCAGTTCTTC	CASSLGLAGGPEFEQFF
NA	TRBV14	TRBJ2-1	TRBD1	TGTGCCAGCAGCTCAAAGGGGCAGGGGGTCTGGAATGAGCAGTTCTTC	CASSSKGQGVWNEQFF
NA	TRBV7-2	TRBJ2-2	NA	TGTGCCAGCAGCTTAGACAGGGTGTCCGGGGAGCTGTTTTTT	CASSLDRVSGELFF
NA	TRBV6-6	TRBJ2-7	TRBD2	TGTGCCAGCAGCCGAGCAGCGGGAGGCCCCGACGAGCAGTACTTC	CASSRAAGGPDEQYF
NA	TRBV7-2	TRBJ2-7	NA	TGTGCCAGCAGCCCCTTTACAGGGATTGCCTACGAGCAGTACTTC	CASSPFTGIAYEQYF
NA	TRBV7-2	TRBJ2-1	TRBD2	TGTGCCAGCATGATCGGCGGGAGGCCCTCCTACAATGAGCAGTTCTTC	CASMIGGRPSYNEQFF
NA	TRBV6-1	TRBJ2-2	NA	TGTGCCAGCGGTGAAGGAGCATTCAACACCGGGGAGCTGTTTTTT	CASGEGAFNTGELFF
NA	TRBV29-1	TRBJ2-7	TRBD1	TGCAGCGTCGAAACCGTTTACCAGGGGGAATTCTACGAGCAGTACTTC	CSVETVYQGEFYEQYF
NA	TRBV27	TRBJ1-2	NA	TGTGCCAGCAGTTTATCGCCGCCCACAAACTCGCAAGAGGCATATGGCTACACCTTC	CASSLSPPTNSQEAYGYTF
NA	TRBV19	TRBJ1-2	NA	TGTGCCAGTAGTGTGCCACAGGTCCGACGCAGAGATGGCTACACCTTC	CASSVPQVRRRDGYTF
NA	TRBV2	TRBJ2-3	NA	TGTGCCAGCAGCGTAGAGCTACGCACAGATACGCAGTATTTT	CASSVELRTDTQYF
NA	TRBV11-2	TRBJ2-1	NA	TGTGCCAGCAGCTTCGGGGTTGAGCAGTTCTTC	CASSFGVEQFF
NA	TRBV7-8	TRBJ2-3	NA	TGTGCCAGCAGCTTTGGAAGGGGCGGGAAGGGGACAGATACGCAGTATTTT	CASSFGRGGKGTDTQYF
NA	TRBV19	TRBJ2-3	TRBD2	TGTGCCAGTAGTATGGGACTAGCGGGGAGCACAGATACGCAGTATTTT	CASSMGLAGSTDTQYF
NA	TRBV30	TRBJ2-2	TRBD1	TGTGCCTGGAACGGGGGACAGGGGAAGAACACCGGGGAGCTGTTTTTT	CAWNGGQGKNTGELFF
NA	TRBV15	TRBJ2-4	TRBD1	TGTGCCACCAGCCGCCGAGCGGGACAGGGGAAAAACATTCAGTACTTC	CATSRRAGQGKNIQYF